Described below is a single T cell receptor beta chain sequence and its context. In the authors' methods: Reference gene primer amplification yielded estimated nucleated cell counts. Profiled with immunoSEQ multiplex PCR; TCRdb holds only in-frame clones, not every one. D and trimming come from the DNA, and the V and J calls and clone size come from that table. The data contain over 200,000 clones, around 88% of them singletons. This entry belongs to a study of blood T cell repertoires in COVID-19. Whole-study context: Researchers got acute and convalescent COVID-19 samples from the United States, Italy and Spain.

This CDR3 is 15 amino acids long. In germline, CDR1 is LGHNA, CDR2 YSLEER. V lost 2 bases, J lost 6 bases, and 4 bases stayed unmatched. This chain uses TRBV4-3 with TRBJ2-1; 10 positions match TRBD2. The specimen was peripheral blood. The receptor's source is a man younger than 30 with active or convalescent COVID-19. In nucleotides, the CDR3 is TGCGCCAGCAGCCAACTAGCGGGAGTCCTCAATGAGCAGTTCTTC. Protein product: CASSQLAGVLNEQFF.